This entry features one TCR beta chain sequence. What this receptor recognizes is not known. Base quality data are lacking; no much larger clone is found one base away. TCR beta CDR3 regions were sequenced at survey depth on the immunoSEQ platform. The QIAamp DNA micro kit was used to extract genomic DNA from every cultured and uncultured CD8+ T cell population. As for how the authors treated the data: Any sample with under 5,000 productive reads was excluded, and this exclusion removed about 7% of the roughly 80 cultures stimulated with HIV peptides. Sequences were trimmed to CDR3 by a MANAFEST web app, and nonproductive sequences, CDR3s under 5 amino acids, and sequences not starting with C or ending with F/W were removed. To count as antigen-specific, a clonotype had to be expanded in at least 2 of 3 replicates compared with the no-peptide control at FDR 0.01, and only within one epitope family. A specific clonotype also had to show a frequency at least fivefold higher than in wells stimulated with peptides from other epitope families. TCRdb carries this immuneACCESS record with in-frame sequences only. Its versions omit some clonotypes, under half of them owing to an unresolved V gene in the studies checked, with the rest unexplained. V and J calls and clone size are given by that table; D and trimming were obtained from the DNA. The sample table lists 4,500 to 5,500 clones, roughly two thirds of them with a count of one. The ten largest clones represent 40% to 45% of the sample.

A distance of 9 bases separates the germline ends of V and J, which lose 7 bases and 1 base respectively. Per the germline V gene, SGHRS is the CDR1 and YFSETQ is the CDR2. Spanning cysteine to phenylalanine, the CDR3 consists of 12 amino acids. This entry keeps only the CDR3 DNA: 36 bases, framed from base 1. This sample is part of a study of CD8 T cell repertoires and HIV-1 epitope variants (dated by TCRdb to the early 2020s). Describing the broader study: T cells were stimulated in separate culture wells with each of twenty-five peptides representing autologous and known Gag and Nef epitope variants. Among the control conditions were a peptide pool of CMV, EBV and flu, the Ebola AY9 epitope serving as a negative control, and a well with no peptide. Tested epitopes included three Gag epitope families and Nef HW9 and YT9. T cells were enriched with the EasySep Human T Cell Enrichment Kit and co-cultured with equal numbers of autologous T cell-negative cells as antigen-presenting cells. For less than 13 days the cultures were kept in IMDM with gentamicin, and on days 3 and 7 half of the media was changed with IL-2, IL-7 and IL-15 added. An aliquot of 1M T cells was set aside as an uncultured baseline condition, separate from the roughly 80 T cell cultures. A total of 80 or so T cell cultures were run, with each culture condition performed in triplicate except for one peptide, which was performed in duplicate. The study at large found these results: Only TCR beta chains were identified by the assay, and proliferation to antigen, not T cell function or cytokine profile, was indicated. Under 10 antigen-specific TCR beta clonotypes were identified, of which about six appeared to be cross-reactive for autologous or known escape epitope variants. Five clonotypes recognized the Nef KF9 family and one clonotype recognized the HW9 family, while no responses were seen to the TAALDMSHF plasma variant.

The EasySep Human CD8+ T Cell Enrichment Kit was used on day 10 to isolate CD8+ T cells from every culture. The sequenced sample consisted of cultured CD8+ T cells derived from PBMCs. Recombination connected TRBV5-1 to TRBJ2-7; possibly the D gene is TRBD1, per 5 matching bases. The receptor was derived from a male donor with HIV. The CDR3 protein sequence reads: CASEGDSYEQYF. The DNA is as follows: TGCGCCAGCGAAGGGGATTCCTACGAGCAGTACTTC.